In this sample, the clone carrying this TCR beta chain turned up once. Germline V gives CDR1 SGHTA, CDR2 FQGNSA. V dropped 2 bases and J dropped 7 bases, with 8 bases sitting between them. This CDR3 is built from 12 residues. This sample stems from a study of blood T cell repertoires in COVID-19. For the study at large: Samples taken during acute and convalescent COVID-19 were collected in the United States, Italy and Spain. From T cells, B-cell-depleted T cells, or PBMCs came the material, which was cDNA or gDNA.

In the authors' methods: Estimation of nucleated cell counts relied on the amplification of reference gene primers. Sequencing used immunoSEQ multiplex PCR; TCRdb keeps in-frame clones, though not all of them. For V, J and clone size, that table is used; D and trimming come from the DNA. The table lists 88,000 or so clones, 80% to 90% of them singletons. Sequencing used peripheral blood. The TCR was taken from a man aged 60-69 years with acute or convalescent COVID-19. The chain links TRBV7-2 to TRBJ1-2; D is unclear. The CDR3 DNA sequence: TGTGCCAGCAGCTTAAATCGTTTTGGCTACACCTTC. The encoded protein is CASSLNRFGYTF.